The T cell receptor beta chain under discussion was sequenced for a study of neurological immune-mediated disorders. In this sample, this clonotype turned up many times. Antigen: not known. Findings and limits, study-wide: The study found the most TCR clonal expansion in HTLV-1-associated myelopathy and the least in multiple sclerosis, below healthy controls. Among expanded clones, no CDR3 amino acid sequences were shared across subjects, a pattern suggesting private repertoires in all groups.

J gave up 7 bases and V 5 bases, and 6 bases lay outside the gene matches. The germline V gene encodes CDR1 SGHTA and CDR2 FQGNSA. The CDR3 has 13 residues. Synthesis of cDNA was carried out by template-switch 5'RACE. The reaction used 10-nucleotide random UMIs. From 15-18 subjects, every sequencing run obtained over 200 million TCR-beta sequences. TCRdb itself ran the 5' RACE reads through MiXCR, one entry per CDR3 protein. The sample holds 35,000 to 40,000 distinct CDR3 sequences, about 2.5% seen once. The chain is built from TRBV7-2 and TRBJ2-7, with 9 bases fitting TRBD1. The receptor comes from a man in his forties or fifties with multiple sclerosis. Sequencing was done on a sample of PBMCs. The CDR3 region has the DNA TGTGCCAGCAGCATACAGGGGGCTCGGGAGCAGTACTTC. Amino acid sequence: CASSIQGAREQYF.